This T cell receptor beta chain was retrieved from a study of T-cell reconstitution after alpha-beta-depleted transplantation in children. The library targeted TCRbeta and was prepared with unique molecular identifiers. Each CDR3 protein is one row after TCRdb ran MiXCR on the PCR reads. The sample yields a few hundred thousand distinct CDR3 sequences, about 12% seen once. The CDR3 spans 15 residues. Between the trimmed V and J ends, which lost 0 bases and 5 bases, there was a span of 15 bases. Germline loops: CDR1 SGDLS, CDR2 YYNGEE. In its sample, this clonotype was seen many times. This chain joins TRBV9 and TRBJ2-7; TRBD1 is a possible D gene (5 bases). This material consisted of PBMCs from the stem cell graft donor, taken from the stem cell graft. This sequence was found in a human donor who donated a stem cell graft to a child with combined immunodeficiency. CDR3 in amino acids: CASSVGGRPFNEQYF. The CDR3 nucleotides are TGTGCCAGCAGCGTAGGGGGCAGGCCGTTCAACGAGCAGTACTTC.